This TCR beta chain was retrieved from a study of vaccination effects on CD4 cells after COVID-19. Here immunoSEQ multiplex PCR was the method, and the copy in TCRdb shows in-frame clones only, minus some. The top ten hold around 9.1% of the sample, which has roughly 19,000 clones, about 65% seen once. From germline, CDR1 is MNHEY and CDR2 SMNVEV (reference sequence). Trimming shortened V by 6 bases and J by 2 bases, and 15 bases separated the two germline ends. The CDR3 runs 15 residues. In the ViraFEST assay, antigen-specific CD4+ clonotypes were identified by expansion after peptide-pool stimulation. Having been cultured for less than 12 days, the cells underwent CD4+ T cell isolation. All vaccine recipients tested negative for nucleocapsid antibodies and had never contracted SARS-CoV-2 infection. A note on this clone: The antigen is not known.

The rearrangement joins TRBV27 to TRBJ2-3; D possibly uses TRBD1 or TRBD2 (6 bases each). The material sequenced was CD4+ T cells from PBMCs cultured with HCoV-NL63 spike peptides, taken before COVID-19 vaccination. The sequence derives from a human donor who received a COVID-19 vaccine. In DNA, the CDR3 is TGTGCCAGCAGGGGGGGCGGGACCCACACAGATACGCAGTATTTT. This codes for CASRGGGTHTDTQYF.